A selection of T cell receptor beta chains follows, all from one sample in a study of blood T cell repertoires in COVID-19. TCRdb's copy holds only in-frame clones and misses some; the assay was immunoSEQ multiplex PCR. The sample lists more than 110,000 clones, less than 80% occurring once. The specimen sequenced was peripheral blood. These receptors all come from a woman older than 75 with active or convalescent COVID-19. Both conserved end residues are part of each CDR3. D genes are given only for firm matches. Clone size, where shown, is once, few, many, or a class for clones that have expanded.

DNA: TGTGCCAGTAGTCCCTGGGGCGTGTTGAACACTGAAGCTTTCTTT; CDR3: CASSPWGVLNTEAFF; D: -; J: TRBJ1-1; size: -; V: TRBV19
DNA: TGTGCCAGCTCACCGATCAGGGGCACAGATACGCAGTATTTT; CDR3: CASSPIRGTDTQYF; D: -; J: TRBJ2-3; size: -; V: TRBV18
DNA: TGTGCCAGCAGCTTGGTCGGTACGGTTACTGAAGCTTTCTTT; CDR3: CASSLVGTVTEAFF; D: -; J: TRBJ1-1; size: -; V: TRBV5-4
DNA: TGCGCCAGCAGCTTGACAGGCGCAAACACTGAAGCTTTCTTT; CDR3: CASSLTGANTEAFF; D: -; J: TRBJ1-1; size: -; V: TRBV5-1
DNA: TGTGCCAGCAGGGACGGGGGTTACGAGCAGTACTTC; CDR3: CASRDGGYEQYF; D: -; J: TRBJ2-7; size: few; V: TRBV28
DNA: TGTGCCAGCAGCTTTTGGCGGGGGGGCAATGAGCAGTTCTTC; CDR3: CASSFWRGGNEQFF; D: TRBD2; J: TRBJ2-1; size: -; V: TRBV7-2
DNA: TGTGCCAGCAGAAGACAAGCCCAAGAGACCCAGTACTTC; CDR3: CASRRQAQETQYF; D: -; J: TRBJ2-5; size: -; V: TRBV12-3/TRBV12-4
DNA: TGTGCCAGCAGTGGGACAGAAAAGAGCTCCTATAATTCACCCCTCCACTTT; CDR3: CASSGTEKSSYNSPLHF; D: -; J: TRBJ1-6; size: -; V: TRBV6-1
DNA: TGCGCCAGCAGCCCCTACGAAACTAACTATGGCTACACCTTC; CDR3: CASSPYETNYGYTF; D: -; J: TRBJ1-2; size: -; V: TRBV5-1
DNA: TGCAGCGTTGAAGGACAGGGGTGGTGGACTGAAGCTTTCTTT; CDR3: CSVEGQGWWTEAFF; D: TRBD1; J: TRBJ1-1; size: -; V: TRBV29-1
DNA: TGTGCCAGCAGCTGGGGACAGACCTACGAGCAGTACTTC; CDR3: CASSWGQTYEQYF; D: TRBD1; J: TRBJ2-7; size: -; V: TRBV7-2
DNA: TGCGCCAGCAGCCTTGGACAGGGGGTTAGTGAAAAACTGTTTTTT; CDR3: CASSLGQGVSEKLFF; D: TRBD1; J: TRBJ1-4; size: -; V: TRBV5-1
DNA: TGTGCCAGCAGCTTGGGACAGGGGGCAGGAGGAAACACCATATATTTT; CDR3: CASSLGQGAGGNTIYF; D: TRBD1; J: TRBJ1-3; size: -; V: TRBV7-3
DNA: TGTGCCAGTAGTATAGCCTGGGACAGGGTGAACAAGGCTTTCTTT; CDR3: CASSIAWDRVNKAFF; D: TRBD1; J: TRBJ1-1; size: -; V: TRBV19
DNA: TGTGCCAGCAGAGTGACAGCCCTGAGCTCCTACGAGCAGTACTTC; CDR3: CASRVTALSSYEQYF; D: -; J: TRBJ2-7; size: few; V: TRBV2
DNA: TGTGCCAGTACGCAGGGGGCGGCTGGAAACACCATATATTTT; CDR3: CASTQGAAGNTIYF; D: TRBD1; J: TRBJ1-3; size: -; V: TRBV6-5
DNA: TGTGCCAGTAGTGCGGCAGGTGGGGCAGGGTACGATGAGCAGTTCTTC; CDR3: CASSAAGGAGYDEQFF; D: -; J: TRBJ2-1; size: -; V: TRBV19
DNA: TGTGCCACCAGCAGAGATTCGTACAGGGGCGATGAAAAACTGTTTTTT; CDR3: CATSRDSYRGDEKLFF; D: TRBD1; J: TRBJ1-4; size: -; V: TRBV15
DNA: TGTGCCAGCAGTTTAACAGGGGACGTCTATAATTCACCCCTCCACTTT; CDR3: CASSLTGDVYNSPLHF; D: TRBD1; J: TRBJ1-6; size: -; V: TRBV28
DNA: TGTGCCAGCAGTGTCTCGGGATTTGGGGAGCTGTTTTTT; CDR3: CASSVSGFGELFF; D: -; J: TRBJ2-2; size: -; V: TRBV2
DNA: TGTGCCAGCAGCCGCTACTCTTCCGGAGGATCACCCCTCCACTTT; CDR3: CASSRYSSGGSPLHF; D: -; J: TRBJ1-6; size: -; V: TRBV7-2
DNA: TGTGCCAGCAGCGGTCAGGTGGGCACTGAAGCTTTCTTT; CDR3: CASSGQVGTEAFF; D: -; J: TRBJ1-1; size: -; V: TRBV28
DNA: TGTGCCAGCAGGGACCTCGGGAAGGGCACAGATACGCAGTATTTT; CDR3: CASRDLGKGTDTQYF; D: -; J: TRBJ2-3; size: -; V: TRBV28
DNA: TGCGCCAGCAGCTTGAGTCTAGCGGGGGGAAACGACCCACGGAGGACGCAGTATTTT; CDR3: CASSLSLAGGNDPRRTQYF; D: TRBD2; J: TRBJ2-3; size: -; V: TRBV5-1
DNA: TGTGCCAGCAGTTTCAGGGGGACGGATGGCTACACCTTC; CDR3: CASSFRGTDGYTF; D: TRBD1; J: TRBJ1-2; size: -; V: TRBV27
DNA: TGTGCCCTACGCCCGTCAATGACAGGGATTAATTCACCCCTCCACTTT; CDR3: CALRPSMTGINSPLHF; D: TRBD1; J: TRBJ1-6; size: once; V: TRBV30
DNA: TGCGCCAGCAGCCCGGGTCCCAGCGGGGGGGCCTTTCATGAGACCCAGTACTTC; CDR3: CASSPGPSGGAFHETQYF; D: TRBD2; J: TRBJ2-5; size: once; V: TRBV5-1
DNA: TGCGCCAGCAGCCTGGGACAGCTTGAGATTAGTGCACCCCTCCACTTT; CDR3: CASSLGQLEISAPLHF; D: TRBD1; J: TRBJ1-6; size: -; V: TRBV4-1
DNA: TGTGCCAGCCTTCGACAGGGGGCTTACAATGAGCAGTTCTTC; CDR3: CASLRQGAYNEQFF; D: TRBD1; J: TRBJ2-1; size: -; V: TRBV2
DNA: TGCGCCAGCAGCTTGTTAGTCAGGATTGGGGCCAACACTGAAGCTTTCTTT; CDR3: CASSLLVRIGANTEAFF; D: -; J: TRBJ1-1; size: once; V: TRBV5-1
DNA: TGTGCCAGCAGTCTCTACTCCGGGACAGGGCTAACCTACGAGCAGTACTTC; CDR3: CASSLYSGTGLTYEQYF; D: TRBD1; J: TRBJ2-7; size: -; V: TRBV28
DNA: TGTGCCAGCAGTTTTAGTACGGGTCCGGGCACTGAAGCTTTCTTT; CDR3: CASSFSTGPGTEAFF; D: -; J: TRBJ1-1; size: few; V: TRBV28
DNA: TGTGCCAGCACCGGATTAGCGGGGAACACCGGGGAGCTGTTTTTT; CDR3: CASTGLAGNTGELFF; D: TRBD2; J: TRBJ2-2; size: -; V: TRBV5-8
DNA: TGTGCCAGCAGCTCACATAATGGGCGGAACACTGAAGCTTTCTTT; CDR3: CASSSHNGRNTEAFF; D: -; J: TRBJ1-1; size: -; V: TRBV11-2
DNA: TGTGCCAGCGGGCAGGGGGCCGCAGCTTTCTTT; CDR3: CASGQGAAAFF; D: TRBD1; J: TRBJ1-1; size: -; V: TRBV9
DNA: TGTGCCAGCAGTTACGGCGGGACAGGGAGCTATGGCTACACCTTC; CDR3: CASSYGGTGSYGYTF; D: TRBD1; J: TRBJ1-2; size: many; V: TRBV6-6
DNA: TGTGCCAGCAGCTTGGGGGGGGTAAGAATGAACACTGAAGCTTTCTTT; CDR3: CASSLGGVRMNTEAFF; D: -; J: TRBJ1-1; size: -; V: TRBV5-4
DNA: TGCAGTGCTAGTCTAGCGGGGAGACAAGAGACCCAGTACTTC; CDR3: CSASLAGRQETQYF; D: TRBD2; J: TRBJ2-5; size: -; V: TRBV20-1
DNA: TGCGCCAGCAGCCAAGTGCAGCGCGCCGGGGAGCTGTTTTTT; CDR3: CASSQVQRAGELFF; D: -; J: TRBJ2-2; size: -; V: TRBV4-1
DNA: TGCGCCAGCAGCTGGACAGAAACAGATACGCAGTATTTT; CDR3: CASSWTETDTQYF; D: -; J: TRBJ2-3; size: -; V: TRBV5-1
DNA: TGTGCCAGCAGCCAAACAACAGGGGGTCGGTCACCCCTCCACTTT; CDR3: CASSQTTGGRSPLHF; D: TRBD1; J: TRBJ1-6; size: -; V: TRBV14
DNA: TGTGCCAGCAGCCAAGACCCGACAGCCTACAATGAGCAGTTCTTC; CDR3: CASSQDPTAYNEQFF; D: -; J: TRBJ2-1; size: few; V: TRBV3-1/TRBV3-2
DNA: TGTGCCAGCAGTTACGCGTCGTCCGGGACAGGGAGTGGCTACACCTTC; CDR3: CASSYASSGTGSGYTF; D: TRBD1; J: TRBJ1-2; size: -; V: TRBV6-5
DNA: TGTGCCAGCAGCCTGGTGGGCCAGAGCAACACCATATATTTT; CDR3: CASSLVGQSNTIYF; D: -; J: TRBJ1-3; size: -; V: TRBV6-2/TRBV6-3
DNA: TGTGCCAGCAGCTTAGGTCCGGGACAGGGTAGGACTGAAGCTTTCTTT; CDR3: CASSLGPGQGRTEAFF; D: TRBD1; J: TRBJ1-1; size: -; V: TRBV7-6
DNA: TGTGCCAGCAGCTTATCGGGCGGGGAGCTGTTTTTT; CDR3: CASSLSGGELFF; D: -; J: TRBJ2-2; size: -; V: TRBV5-6
DNA: TGTGCCAGCAGCCGAAATTGGAGGAGCTCCTACGAGCAGTACTTC; CDR3: CASSRNWRSSYEQYF; D: -; J: TRBJ2-7; size: -; V: TRBV7-9
DNA: TGTGCCAGCAGCTTAGTTCGACAGGGGCGGGGTACGCAGTATTTT; CDR3: CASSLVRQGRGTQYF; D: TRBD1; J: TRBJ2-3; size: once; V: TRBV7-2
DNA: TGTGCCAGCAGCTCGGCAGCGGGGGGTTCCTACAATGAGCAGTTCTTC; CDR3: CASSSAAGGSYNEQFF; D: TRBD2; J: TRBJ2-1; size: -; V: TRBV7-3
DNA: TGTGGTACCCTCGAATCGGGCTCTGGAAACACCATATATTTT; CDR3: CGTLESGSGNTIYF; D: -; J: TRBJ1-3; size: -; V: TRBV28
DNA: TGTGCCAGCAGCTTGGAGTGGAGGATGAACACTGAAGCTTTCTTT; CDR3: CASSLEWRMNTEAFF; D: -; J: TRBJ1-1; size: -; V: TRBV5-4